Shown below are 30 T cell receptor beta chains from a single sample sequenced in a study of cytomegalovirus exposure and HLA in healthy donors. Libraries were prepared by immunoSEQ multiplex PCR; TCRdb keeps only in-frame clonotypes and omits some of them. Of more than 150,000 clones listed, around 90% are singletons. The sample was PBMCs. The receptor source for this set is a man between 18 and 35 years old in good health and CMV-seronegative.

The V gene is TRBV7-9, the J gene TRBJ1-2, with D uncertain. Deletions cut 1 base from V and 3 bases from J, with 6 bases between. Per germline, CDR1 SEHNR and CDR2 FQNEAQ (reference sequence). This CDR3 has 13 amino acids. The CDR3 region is CASSLGGYYGYTF. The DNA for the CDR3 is TGTGCCAGCAGCTTAGGAGGGTACTATGGCTACACCTTC.

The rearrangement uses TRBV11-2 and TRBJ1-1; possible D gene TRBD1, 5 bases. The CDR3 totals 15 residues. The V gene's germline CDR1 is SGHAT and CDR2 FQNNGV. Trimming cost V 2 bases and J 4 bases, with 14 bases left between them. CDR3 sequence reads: CASSLNQGRGTEAFF. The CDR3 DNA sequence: TGTGCCAGCAGCTTAAACCAGGGTAGGGGCACTGAAGCTTTCTTT. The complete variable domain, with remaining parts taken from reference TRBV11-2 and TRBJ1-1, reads EAGVAQSPRYKIIEKRQSVAFWCNPISGHATLYWYQQILGQGPKLLIQFQNNGVVDDSQLPKDRFSAERLKGVDSTLKIQPAKLEDSAVYLCASSLNQGRGTEAFFGQGTRLTVV.

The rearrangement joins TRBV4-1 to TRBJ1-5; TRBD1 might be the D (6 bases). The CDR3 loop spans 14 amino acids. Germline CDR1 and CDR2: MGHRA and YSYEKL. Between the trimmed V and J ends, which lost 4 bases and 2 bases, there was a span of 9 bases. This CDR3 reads CASSPYRGNQPQHF. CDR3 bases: TGCGCCAGCAGCCCGTACAGGGGCAATCAGCCCCAGCATTTT.

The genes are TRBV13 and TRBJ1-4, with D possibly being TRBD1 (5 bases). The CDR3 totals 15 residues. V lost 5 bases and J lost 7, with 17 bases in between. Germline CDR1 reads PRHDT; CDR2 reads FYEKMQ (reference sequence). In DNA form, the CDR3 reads TGTGCCAGCAGCCCCCGCAGGGTGAAAAGTGAAAAACTGTTTTTT. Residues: CASSPRRVKSEKLFF.

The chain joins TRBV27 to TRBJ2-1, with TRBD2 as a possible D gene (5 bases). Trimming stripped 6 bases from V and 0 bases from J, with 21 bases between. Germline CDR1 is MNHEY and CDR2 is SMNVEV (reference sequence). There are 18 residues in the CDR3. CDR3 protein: CASSLPMRAYNSYNEQFF. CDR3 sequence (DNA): TGTGCCAGCAGCCTACCCATGCGGGCCTACAACTCCTACAATGAGCAGTTCTTC.

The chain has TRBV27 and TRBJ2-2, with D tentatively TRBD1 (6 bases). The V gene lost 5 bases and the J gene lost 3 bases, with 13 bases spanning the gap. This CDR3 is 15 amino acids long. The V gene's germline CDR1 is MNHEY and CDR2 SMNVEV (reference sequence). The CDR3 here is CASSVQGEDTGELFF. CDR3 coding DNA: TGTGCCAGCAGTGTACAGGGAGAGGACACCGGGGAGCTGTTTTTT.

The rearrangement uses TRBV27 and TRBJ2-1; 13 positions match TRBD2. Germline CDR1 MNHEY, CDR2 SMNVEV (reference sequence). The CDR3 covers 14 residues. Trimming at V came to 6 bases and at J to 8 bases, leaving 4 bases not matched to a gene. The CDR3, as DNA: TGTGCCAGCAGACTGACTAGCGGGAGGTATGAGCAGTTCTTC. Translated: CASRLTSGRYEQFF.

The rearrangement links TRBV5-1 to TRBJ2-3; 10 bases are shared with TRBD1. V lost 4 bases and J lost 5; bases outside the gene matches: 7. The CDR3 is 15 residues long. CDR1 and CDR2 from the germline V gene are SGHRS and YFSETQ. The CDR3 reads CASSPGTGVVDTQYF. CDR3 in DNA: TGCGCCAGCAGCCCCGGGACAGGGGTGGTAGATACGCAGTATTTT.

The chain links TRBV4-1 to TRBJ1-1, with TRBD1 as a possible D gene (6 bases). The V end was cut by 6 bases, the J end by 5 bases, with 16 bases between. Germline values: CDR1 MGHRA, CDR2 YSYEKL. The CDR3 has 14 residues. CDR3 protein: CASSYREWETEAFF. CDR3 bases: TGCGCCAGCAGTTACAGGGAGTGGGAAACTGAAGCTTTCTTT.

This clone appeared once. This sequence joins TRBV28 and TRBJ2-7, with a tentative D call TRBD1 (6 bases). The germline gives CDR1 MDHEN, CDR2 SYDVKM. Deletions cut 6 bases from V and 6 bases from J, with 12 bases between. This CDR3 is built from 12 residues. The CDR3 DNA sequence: TGTGCCAGCAGAACAGGGTCCGGCGAGCAGTACGTC. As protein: CASRTGSGEQYV.

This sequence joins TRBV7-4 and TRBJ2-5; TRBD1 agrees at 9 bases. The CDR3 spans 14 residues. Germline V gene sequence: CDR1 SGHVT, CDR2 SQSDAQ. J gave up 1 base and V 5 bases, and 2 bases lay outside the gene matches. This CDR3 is CASSNRGRQETQYF. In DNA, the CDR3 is TGTGCCAGCAGCAACAGGGGGCGCCAAGAGACCCAGTACTTC.

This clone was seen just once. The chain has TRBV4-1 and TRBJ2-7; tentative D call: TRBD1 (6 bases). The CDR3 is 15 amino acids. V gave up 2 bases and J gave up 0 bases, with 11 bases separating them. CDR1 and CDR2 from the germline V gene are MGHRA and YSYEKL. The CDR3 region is CASSQHTTGSYEQYF. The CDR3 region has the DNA TGCGCCAGCAGCCAACACACGACAGGCTCCTACGAGCAGTACTTC.

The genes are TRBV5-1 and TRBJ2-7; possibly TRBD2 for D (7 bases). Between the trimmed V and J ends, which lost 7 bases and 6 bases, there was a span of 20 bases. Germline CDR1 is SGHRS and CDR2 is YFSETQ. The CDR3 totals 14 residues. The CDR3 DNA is TGCGCCAGCGAGGGGGGGCTAGGAACCTCCGAGCAGTACTTC. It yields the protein CASEGGLGTSEQYF.

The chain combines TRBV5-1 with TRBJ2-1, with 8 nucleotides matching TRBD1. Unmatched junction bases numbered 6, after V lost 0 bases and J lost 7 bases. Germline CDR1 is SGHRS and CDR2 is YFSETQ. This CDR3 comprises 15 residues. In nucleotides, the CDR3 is TGCGCCAGCAGCTTGGTTGCGACAGGGGTAAATGAGCAGTTCTTC. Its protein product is CASSLVATGVNEQFF. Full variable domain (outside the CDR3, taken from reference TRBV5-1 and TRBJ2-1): KAGVTQTPRYLIKTRGQQVTLSCSPISGHRSVSWYQQTPGQGLQFLFEYFSETQRNKGNFPGRFSGRQFSNSRSEMNVSTLELGDSALYLCASSLVATGVNEQFFGPGTRLTVL.

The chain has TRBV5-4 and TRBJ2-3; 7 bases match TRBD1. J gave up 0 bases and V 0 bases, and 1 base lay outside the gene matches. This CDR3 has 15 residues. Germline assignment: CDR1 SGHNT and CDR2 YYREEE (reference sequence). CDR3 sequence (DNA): TGTGCCAGCAGCTTGGGACAGGGTAGCACAGATACGCAGTATTTT. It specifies CASSLGQGSTDTQYF.

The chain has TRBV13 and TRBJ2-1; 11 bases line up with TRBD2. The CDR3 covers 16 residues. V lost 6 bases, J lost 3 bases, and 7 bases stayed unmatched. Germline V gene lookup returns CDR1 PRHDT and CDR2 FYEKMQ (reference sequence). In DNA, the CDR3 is TGTGCCAGCAGTCGCGCCGGGACTAGCGGCTACAATGAGCAGTTCTTC. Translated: CASSRAGTSGYNEQFF.

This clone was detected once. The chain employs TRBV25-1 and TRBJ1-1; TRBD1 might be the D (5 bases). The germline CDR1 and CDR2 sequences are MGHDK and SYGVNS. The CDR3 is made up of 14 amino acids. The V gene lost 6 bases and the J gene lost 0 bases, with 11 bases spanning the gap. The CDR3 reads CASSLDTLNTEAFF. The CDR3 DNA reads TGTGCCAGCAGCTTGGACACCCTGAACACTGAAGCTTTCTTT.

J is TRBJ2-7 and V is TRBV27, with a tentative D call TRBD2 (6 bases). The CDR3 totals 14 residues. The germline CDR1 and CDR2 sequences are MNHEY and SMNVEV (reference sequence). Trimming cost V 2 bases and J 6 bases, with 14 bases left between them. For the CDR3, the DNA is TGTGCCAGCAGTTTAGCTTCCCCTAGCGCCGAGCAGTACTTC. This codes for CASSLASPSAEQYF.

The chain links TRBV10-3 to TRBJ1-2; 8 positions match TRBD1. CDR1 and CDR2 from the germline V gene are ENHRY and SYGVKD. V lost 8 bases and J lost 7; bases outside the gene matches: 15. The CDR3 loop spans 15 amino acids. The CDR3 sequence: CAIPGDRQFLCGYTF. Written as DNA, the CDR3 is TGTGCCATCCCTGGGGACAGGCAATTTCTCTGTGGCTACACCTTC.

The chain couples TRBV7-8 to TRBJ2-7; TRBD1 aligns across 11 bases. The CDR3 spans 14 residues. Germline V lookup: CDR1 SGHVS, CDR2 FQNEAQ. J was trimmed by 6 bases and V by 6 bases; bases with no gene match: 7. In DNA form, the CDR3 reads TGTGCCAGCAGGATACAAGGGACAGGGGGCGAGCAGTACGTC. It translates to CASRIQGTGGEQYV.

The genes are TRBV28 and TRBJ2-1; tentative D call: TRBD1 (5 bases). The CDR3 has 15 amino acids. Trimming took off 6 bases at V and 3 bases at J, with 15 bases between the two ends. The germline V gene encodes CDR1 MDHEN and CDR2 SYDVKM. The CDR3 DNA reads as TGTGCCAGCAGCGAGCAAAAGGGGTTCTACAATGAGCAGTTCTTC. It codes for CASSEQKGFYNEQFF.

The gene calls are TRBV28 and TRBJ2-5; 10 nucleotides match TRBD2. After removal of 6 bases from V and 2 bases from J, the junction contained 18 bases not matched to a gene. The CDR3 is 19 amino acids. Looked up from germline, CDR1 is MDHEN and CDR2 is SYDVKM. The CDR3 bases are TGTGCCAGCAGCCCGTCGACTAGCGGGCGAACAGGACTACAAGAGACCCAGTACTTC. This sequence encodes CASSPSTSGRTGLQETQYF.

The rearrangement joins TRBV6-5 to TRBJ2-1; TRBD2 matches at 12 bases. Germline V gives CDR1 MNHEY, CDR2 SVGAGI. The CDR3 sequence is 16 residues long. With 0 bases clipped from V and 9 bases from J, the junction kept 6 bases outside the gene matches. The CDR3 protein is CASSYSEGLAGSEQFF. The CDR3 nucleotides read TGTGCCAGCAGTTACTCCGAGGGACTAGCGGGCAGTGAGCAGTTCTTC.

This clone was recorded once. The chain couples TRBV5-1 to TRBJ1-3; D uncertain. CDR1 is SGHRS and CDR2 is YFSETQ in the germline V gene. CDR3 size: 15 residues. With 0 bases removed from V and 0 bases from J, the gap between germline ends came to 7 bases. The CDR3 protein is CASSLETSSGNTIYF. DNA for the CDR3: TGCGCCAGCAGCTTGGAAACCAGCTCTGGAAACACCATATATTTT.

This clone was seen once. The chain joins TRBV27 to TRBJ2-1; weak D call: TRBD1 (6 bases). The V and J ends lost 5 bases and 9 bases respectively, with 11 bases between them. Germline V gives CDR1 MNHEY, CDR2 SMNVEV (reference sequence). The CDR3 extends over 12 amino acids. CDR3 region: CASSILQGEQFF. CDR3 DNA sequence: TGTGCCAGCAGTATTTTACAGGGTGAGCAGTTCTTC.

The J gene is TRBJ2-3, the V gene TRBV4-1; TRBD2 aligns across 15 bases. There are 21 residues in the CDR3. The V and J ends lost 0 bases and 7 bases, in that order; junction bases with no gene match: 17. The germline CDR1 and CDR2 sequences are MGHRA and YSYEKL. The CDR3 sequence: CASSQDPGLAGGPRRFNTQYF. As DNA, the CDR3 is TGCGCCAGCAGCCAAGATCCCGGACTAGCGGGAGGGCCCCGGCGGTTCAATACGCAGTATTTT.

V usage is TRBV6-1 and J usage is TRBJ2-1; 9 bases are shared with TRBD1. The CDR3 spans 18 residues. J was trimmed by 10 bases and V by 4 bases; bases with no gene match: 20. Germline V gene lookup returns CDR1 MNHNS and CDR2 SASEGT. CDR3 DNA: TGTGCCAGCAGTGCCGGGACAGGGATAACCAAAAGGGAGCGCGAGCAGTTCTTC. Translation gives CASSAGTGITKREREQFF.

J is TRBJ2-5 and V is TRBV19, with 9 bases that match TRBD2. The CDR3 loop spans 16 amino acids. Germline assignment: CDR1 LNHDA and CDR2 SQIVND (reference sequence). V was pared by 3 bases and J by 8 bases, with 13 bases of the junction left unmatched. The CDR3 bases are TGTGCCAGTAGTATCGAGGGACGTGGGACTAGCTTCACCCAGTACTTC. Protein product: CASSIEGRGTSFTQYF.

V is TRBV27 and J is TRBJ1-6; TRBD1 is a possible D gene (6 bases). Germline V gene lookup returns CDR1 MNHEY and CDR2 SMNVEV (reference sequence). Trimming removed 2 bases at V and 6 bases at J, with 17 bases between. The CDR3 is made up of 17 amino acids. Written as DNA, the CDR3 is TGTGCCAGCAGTTTAAATGGGGGCAGAAGGGGTAATTCACCCCTCCACTTT. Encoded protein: CASSLNGGRRGNSPLHF.

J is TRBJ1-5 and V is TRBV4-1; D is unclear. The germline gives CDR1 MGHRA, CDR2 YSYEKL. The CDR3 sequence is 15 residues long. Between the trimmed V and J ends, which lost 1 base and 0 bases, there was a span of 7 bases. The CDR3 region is CASSQVQYSNQPQHF. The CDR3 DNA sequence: TGCGCCAGCAGCCAAGTACAGTATAGCAATCAGCCCCAGCATTTT.